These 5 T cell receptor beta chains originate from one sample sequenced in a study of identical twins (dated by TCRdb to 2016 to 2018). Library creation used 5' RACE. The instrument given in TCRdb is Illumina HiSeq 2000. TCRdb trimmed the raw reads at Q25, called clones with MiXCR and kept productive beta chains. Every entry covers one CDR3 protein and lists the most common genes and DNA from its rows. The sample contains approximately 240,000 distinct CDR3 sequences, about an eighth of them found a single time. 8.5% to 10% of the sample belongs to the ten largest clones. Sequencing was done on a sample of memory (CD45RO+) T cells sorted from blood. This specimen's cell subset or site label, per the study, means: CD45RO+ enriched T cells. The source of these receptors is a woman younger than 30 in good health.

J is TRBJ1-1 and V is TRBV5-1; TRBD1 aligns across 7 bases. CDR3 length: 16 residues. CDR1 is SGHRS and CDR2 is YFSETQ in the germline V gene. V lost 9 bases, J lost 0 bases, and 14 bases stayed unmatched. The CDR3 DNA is TGCGCCACCTCGACAGGGCCCGGGGGTATGAACACTGAAGCTTTCTTT. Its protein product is CATSTGPGGMNTEAFF.

This chain's CDR3 is CASSLSRSYTGELFF. In DNA, the CDR3 is TGTGCCAGCAGTTTATCTAGGTCCTACACCGGGGAGCTGTTTTTT. This chain joins TRBV27 and TRBJ2-2; D gene uncertain. Germline assignment: CDR1 MNHEY and CDR2 SMNVEV (reference sequence). The CDR3 is 15 residues long. Trimming removed 0 bases at V and 3 bases at J, with 8 bases between.

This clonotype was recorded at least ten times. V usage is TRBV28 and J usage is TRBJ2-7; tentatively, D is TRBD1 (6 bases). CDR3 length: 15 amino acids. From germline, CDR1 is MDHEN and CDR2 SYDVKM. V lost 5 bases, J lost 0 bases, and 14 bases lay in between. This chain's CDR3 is CASSPPTGLSYEQYF. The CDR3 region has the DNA TGTGCCAGCAGTCCCCCCACAGGGCTCTCCTACGAGCAGTACTTC.

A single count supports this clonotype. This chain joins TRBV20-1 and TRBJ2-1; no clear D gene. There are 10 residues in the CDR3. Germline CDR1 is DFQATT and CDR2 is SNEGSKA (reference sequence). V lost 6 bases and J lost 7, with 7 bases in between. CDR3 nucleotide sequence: TGCAGTGCCTCCTCGAATGAGCAGTTCTTC. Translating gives CSASSNEQFF.

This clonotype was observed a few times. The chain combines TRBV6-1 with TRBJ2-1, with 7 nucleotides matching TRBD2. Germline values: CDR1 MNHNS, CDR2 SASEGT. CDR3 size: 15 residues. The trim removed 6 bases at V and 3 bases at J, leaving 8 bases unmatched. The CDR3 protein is CASSEWGLNYNEQFF. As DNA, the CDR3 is TGTGCCAGCAGCGAGTGGGGACTAAACTACAATGAGCAGTTCTTC.